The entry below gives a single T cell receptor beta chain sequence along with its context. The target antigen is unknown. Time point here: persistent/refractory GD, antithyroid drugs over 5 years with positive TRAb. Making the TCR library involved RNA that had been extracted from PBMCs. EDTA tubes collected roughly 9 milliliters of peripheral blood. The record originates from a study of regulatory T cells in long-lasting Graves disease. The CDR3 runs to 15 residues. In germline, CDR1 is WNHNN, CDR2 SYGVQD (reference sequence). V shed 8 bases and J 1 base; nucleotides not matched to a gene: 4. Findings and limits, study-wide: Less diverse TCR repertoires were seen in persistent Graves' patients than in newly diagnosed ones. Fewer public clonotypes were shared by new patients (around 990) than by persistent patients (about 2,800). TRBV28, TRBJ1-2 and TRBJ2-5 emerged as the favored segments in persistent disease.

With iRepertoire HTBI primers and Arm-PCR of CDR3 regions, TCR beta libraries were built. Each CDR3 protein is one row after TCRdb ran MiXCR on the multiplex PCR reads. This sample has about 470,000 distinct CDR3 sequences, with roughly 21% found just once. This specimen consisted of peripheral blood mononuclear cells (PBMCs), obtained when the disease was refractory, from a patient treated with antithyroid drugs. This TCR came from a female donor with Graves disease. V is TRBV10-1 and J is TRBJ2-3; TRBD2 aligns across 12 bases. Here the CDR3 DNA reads TGCGCCAGCCTCCGACTAGCGGGGGGCACAGATACGCAGTATTTT. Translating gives CASLRLAGGTDTQYF.